This record concerns one T cell receptor beta chain sequence. Its matching antigen is unknown. The method was immunoSEQ multiplex PCR; TCRdb's version includes in-frame clones alone and lacks a portion of them. The data hold some 120,000 clones, with less than 95% observed a single time. The data were obtained in a study of graft-versus-host responses after intestinal transplantation. Looking at the study overall: Multivisceral, liver-intestinal, or isolated intestinal transplants were given to recipients. Induction with anti-thymocyte globulin, then tacrolimus and steroids for three to four years, was given to all recipients.

V dropped 8 bases and J dropped 4 bases, with 11 bases sitting between them. CDR1 is DFQATT, CDR2 SNEGSKA, per germline (reference sequence). There are 11 residues in the CDR3. Study-level findings and limits: The study found high graft-versus-host to host-versus-graft clonal ratios in allografts of patients with graft-donor T cell macrochimerism.

The TCR was taken from a human donor who received an intestinal transplant. Sequences were derived from unstimulated CD4+ T cells sorted from spleen or lymph node cells, sampled before intestinal transplant. V gene TRBV20-1 combines with J gene TRBJ1-1; D ambiguous. The CDR3 nucleotides are TGCAGTTTTCCCCAGGCCACTGAAGCTTTCTTT. Translated, it gives CSFPQATEAFF.